This T cell receptor (beta chain) was sequenced in a study of T cell repertoires in cytomegalovirus infection. On the study more broadly: Public TCR beta signatures marked donors with CMV infection and the matching HLA.

Concerning this clonotype itself: What it binds is unknown.

TCRdb re-derived calls from the reads in MiXCR, one entry per CDR3 protein. The data contain around 310,000 distinct CDR3 sequences, 25% to 30% of them singletons. In germline, CDR1 is DFQATT, CDR2 SNEGSKA (reference sequence). Between the trimmed V and J ends, which lost 5 bases and 1 base, there was a span of 11 bases. This CDR3 has 14 residues. This TCR was recovered from a human donor in good health (CMV status not recorded). Some clones in this sample may be carry-over from other donors' samples. This specimen consisted of cultured PBMCs, obtained from culture after CMV antigen stimulation. V and J are TRBV20-1 and TRBJ2-2, with D perhaps matching TRBD2 (6 bases). For the CDR3, the DNA is TGCAGTGCTCACCAGGGAGGGAACACCGGGGAGCTGTTTTTT. Translated: CSAHQGGNTGELFF.